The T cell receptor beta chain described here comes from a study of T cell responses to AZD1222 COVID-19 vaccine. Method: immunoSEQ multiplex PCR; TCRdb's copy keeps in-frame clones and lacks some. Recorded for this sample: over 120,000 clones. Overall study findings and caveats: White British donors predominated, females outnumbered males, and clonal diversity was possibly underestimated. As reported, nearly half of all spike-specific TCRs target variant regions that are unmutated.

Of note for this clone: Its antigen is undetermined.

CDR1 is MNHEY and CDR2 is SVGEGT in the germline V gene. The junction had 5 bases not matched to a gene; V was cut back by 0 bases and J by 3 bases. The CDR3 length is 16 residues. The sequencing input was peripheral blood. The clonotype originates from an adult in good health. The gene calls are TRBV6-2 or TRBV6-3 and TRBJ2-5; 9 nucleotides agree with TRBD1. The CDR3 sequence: CASSYSSDRGEETQYF. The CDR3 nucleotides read TGTGCCAGCAGTTACTCATCGGACAGGGGAGAAGAGACCCAGTACTTC.